These T cell receptor beta chains were read from a single sample in a study of T-cell memory formation after mild COVID-19. TCRdb reanalysed the 5' RACE reads using MiXCR and keeps one entry per CDR3 protein. The repertoire holds about 50,000 distinct CDR3 sequences, with 7% to 8% as singletons. What was sequenced was PBMCs or a T cell subset sorted from them (not recorded which). The receptors shown here come from a man between 18 and 35 years old who had mild COVID-19 (a few samples of this study predate the infection). Cell type and time point are not known. Both conserved end residues are trimmed from each CDR3. Each record gives: V gene, J gene, CDR3 protein.

TRBV15	TRBJ2-4	ATSRDGPAGTKNIQY
TRBV7-2	TRBJ1-6	ASSLVAKGNSPLH
TRBV6-1	TRBJ2-7	ASNPVGQGAQLTSYEQY
TRBV6-6	TRBJ1-1	ASSGIEAF
TRBV4-3	TRBJ1-4	ASSQDLGGQGREKLF
TRBV4-1	TRBJ2-2	ASTAPGHKTGELF
TRBV14	TRBJ1-1	ASSHGHLMNTEAF
TRBV2	TRBJ2-1	GSGAQGQGADEQF
TRBV2	TRBJ1-6	ASSPGQGLASPLH
TRBV7-9	TRBJ1-1	ASSIETGGEGTEAF
TRBV6-1	TRBJ2-3	ASRNIESGGHTQY
TRBV5-6	TRBJ2-5	ASSLSGTAKETQY
TRBV7-6	TRBJ1-2	ASSQYSGTANYGYT
TRBV10-1	TRBJ2-1	ASSKPGQGWNEQF
TRBV6-1	TRBJ1-1	ASSGNRGIGTEAF
TRBV12-3/TRBV12-4	TRBJ2-1	ASSPNSGTGGSYNEQF